Included here is one T cell receptor (beta chain) sequence, with context. The antigen remains undetermined. CDR1 is SGDLS, CDR2 YYNGEE, per germline. CDR3 length equals 14 residues. V lost 4 bases, J lost 5 bases, and 15 bases lay in between. TCRdb keeps only in-frame clones here, not all; method: immunoSEQ multiplex PCR. The sample has more than 75,000 clones, roughly 80% seen once. Time point reported: after dendritic cell vaccination, including at tumor progression/relapse. The data are from a study of glioma-infiltrating T cells after dendritic cell vaccination. On the study more broadly: Autologous tumor lysate-pulsed dendritic cell vaccination was given between about 2003 and 2013.

Whole-study findings and limits: No direct clonality-survival link was found; a diverse polyclonal response may matter.

The V gene is TRBV9, the J gene TRBJ1-1, with D unclear. This sample comprised blood, obtained after dendritic cell vaccination. This receptor was obtained from a human donor with glioblastoma. CDR3 bases: TGTGCCAGCAGCCCCCACCTGTCGCGGACTGAAGCTTTCTTT. It codes for CASSPHLSRTEAFF.